This record looks at one T cell receptor beta chain sequence and its context. The sample comes from a study of blood T cell repertoires in COVID-19. For the study at large: Spain, Italy and the United States supplied samples that represented acute and convalescent COVID-19. From T cells, B-cell-depleted T cells, or PBMCs came the material, which was cDNA or gDNA.

How the authors handled the data: Using reference gene primer amplification, nucleated cell counts were estimated. Profiling relied on immunoSEQ multiplex PCR, and the TCRdb table lists in-frame clones only, not all of them. V, J and clone size derive from that table, while D and trimming were established from the DNA sequence. The top ten hold 3% to 4% of the sample, which has hundreds of thousands of clones, around 87% seen once. Germline V gives CDR1 SGHTA, CDR2 FQGNSA. The V gene end was trimmed by 3 bases and the J gene end by 4 bases; junction bases not matched to a gene: 5. The CDR3 runs to 15 residues. Participant-given clinical history determined each cohort assignment.

This TCR was sampled from a woman between 40 and 50 years old with acute COVID-19. The V gene is TRBV7-2, the J gene TRBJ2-3; 9 bases align to TRBD2. The source material was PBMCs or T cells enriched from blood (not recorded which). DNA for the CDR3: TGTGCCAGCAGCTTGAGGGGACTAGCCTCAGATACGCAGTATTTT. It codes for CASSLRGLASDTQYF.